Sequencing of this TCR beta chain was carried out in a study of PD-1 blockade in classical Hodgkin lymphoma. Study at large: Nivolumab was administered to patients intravenously at 3 mg/kg every 2 weeks. Study observations and caveats: Why the repertoires differ is still unclear, perhaps disease activity or prior therapy. Complete responders matched newly diagnosed patients in baseline diversity.

Every one of the patients relapsed after autologous stem cell transplantation (brentuximab vedotin exposure was variable). Profiled with immunoSEQ multiplex PCR; TCRdb holds only in-frame clones, not every one. The table shows tens of thousands of clones, with around 66% occurring only once. Details on this clone: Its target is unknown.

This TCR derives from a human donor with classical Hodgkin lymphoma. The input for sequencing was peripheral blood mononuclear cells (PBMCs), taken at baseline.

Here the CDR3 reads CASSGQGGHEQYF. The DNA of the CDR3 is TGTGCCAGCAGTGGACAGGGGGGCCACGAGCAGTACTTC. V gene TRBV2 combines with J gene TRBJ2-7, with 9 bases aligning to TRBD1. Germline assignment: CDR1 SNHLY and CDR2 FYNNEI. The CDR3 is 13 residues long. The V and J ends lost 4 bases and 5 bases, in that order; junction bases with no gene match: 3. The full variable domain, its missing parts supplied by reference TRBV2 and TRBJ2-7, is EPEVTQTPSHQVTQMGQEVILRCVPISNHLYFYWYRQILGQKVEFLVSFYNNEISEKSEIFDDQFSVERPDGSNFTLKIRSTKLEDSAMYFCASSGQGGHEQYFGPGTRLTVT.